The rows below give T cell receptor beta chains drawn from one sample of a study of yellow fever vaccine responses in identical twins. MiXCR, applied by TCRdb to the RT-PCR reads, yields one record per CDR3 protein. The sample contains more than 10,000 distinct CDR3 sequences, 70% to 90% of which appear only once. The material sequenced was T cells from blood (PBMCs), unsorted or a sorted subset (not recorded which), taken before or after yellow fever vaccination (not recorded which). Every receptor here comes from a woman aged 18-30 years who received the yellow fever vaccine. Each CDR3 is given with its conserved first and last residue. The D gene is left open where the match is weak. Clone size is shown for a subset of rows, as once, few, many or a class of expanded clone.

CDR3 DNA: TGTGCCAGCTCACCATTGTCGGGACAGGGGGCCAATGAGCAGTTCTTC
CDR3 protein: CASSPLSGQGANEQFF
V gene: TRBV18
D gene: TRBD1
J gene: TRBJ2-1
clone size: NA

CDR3 DNA: TGTGCCAGCTCACCGCCAGTCCCAGATACGCAGTATTTT
CDR3 protein: CASSPPVPDTQYF
V gene: TRBV18
D gene: NA
J gene: TRBJ2-3
clone size: NA

CDR3 DNA: TGTGCCAGCAGCCCCGTTCCAGGGACCTACGAGCAGTACTTC
CDR3 protein: CASSPVPGTYEQYF
V gene: TRBV7-9
D gene: NA
J gene: TRBJ2-7
clone size: NA

CDR3 DNA: TGCAGCGTTGACCCGGGACTAGCGGGTCAAGAGACCCAGTACTTC
CDR3 protein: CSVDPGLAGQETQYF
V gene: TRBV29-1
D gene: TRBD2
J gene: TRBJ2-5
clone size: NA

CDR3 DNA: TGTGCCAGCAGCCACCCCCCCCTAAGTCCAGAGACCCAGTACTTC
CDR3 protein: CASSHPPLSPETQYF
V gene: TRBV3-1
D gene: NA
J gene: TRBJ2-5
clone size: NA

CDR3 DNA: TGTGCCAGCAGCCTCACCCCCCGGACAGATACGCAGTATTTT
CDR3 protein: CASSLTPRTDTQYF
V gene: TRBV7-9
D gene: NA
J gene: TRBJ2-3
clone size: NA

CDR3 DNA: TGTGCCAGCAGCCAAGTGGCGGACATGGAAGCTTTCTTT
CDR3 protein: CASSQVADMEAFF
V gene: TRBV4-2
D gene: NA
J gene: TRBJ1-1
clone size: NA

CDR3 DNA: TGTGCCAGCAGCTCCCAACCCGTAGAGACCCAGTACTTC
CDR3 protein: CASSSQPVETQYF
V gene: TRBV7-1
D gene: NA
J gene: TRBJ2-5
clone size: NA

CDR3 DNA: TGCGCCAGCAGCCCGGGAGGGCTTAGTGAGCAGTTCTTC
CDR3 protein: CASSPGGLSEQFF
V gene: TRBV10-1
D gene: TRBD2
J gene: TRBJ2-1
clone size: NA

CDR3 DNA: TGTGCCAGCAGCCGTGACAGTCTCTCCTACGAGCAGTACTTC
CDR3 protein: CASSRDSLSYEQYF
V gene: TRBV7-3
D gene: NA
J gene: TRBJ2-7
clone size: NA

CDR3 DNA: TGCAGCGTTCAGTCGTTGCGCTCCTACGAGCAGTACTTC
CDR3 protein: CSVQSLRSYEQYF
V gene: TRBV29-1
D gene: NA
J gene: TRBJ2-7
clone size: NA

CDR3 DNA: TGTGCCAGCAAGCCGTCGGCGGTTGCTGAAGCTTTCTTT
CDR3 protein: CASKPSAVAEAFF
V gene: TRBV2
D gene: NA
J gene: TRBJ1-1
clone size: few

CDR3 DNA: TGTGCCAGCAGCTTGTCAGAGACCCAGTACTTC
CDR3 protein: CASSLSETQYF
V gene: TRBV13
D gene: NA
J gene: TRBJ2-5
clone size: NA

CDR3 DNA: TGTGCCAGCAGTTTCTTTGGGCGGAACACTGAAGCTTTCTTT
CDR3 protein: CASSFFGRNTEAFF
V gene: TRBV12-3/TRBV12-4
D gene: NA
J gene: TRBJ1-1
clone size: once